This T cell receptor beta chain comes out of a study of vaccination and CD4 T cells after COVID-19. About the study: Cells were stimulated with overlapping spike peptides from SARS-CoV-2, HCoV-NL63, HCoV-OC43 and HCoV-229E. Study results and limitations: In median terms, SARS-CoV-2-reactive clonotypes went from approximately 21 to 40, a nonsignificant rise.

An Oncomine TCR Beta short-read assay was used to sequence the DNA from cultured CD4+ T cells. One entry per CDR3 protein results from TCRdb running MiXCR on the PCR reads. The sample lists about 26,000 distinct CDR3 sequences; about 50% were seen once. Treatment meaning: approximately 10-day PBMC culture with coronavirus spike peptide pools or control peptides (ViraFEST assay). On this clonotype: No antigen is known for it.

The CDR3 loop spans 13 amino acids. Germline V lookup: CDR1 SNHLY, CDR2 FYNNEI. Trimming stripped 6 bases from V and 2 bases from J, with 11 bases between. The TCR comes from a human donor who received a COVID-19 vaccine. The sample here was CD4+ T cells from blood, cultured in vitro, taken before SARS-CoV-2 vaccination. The gene calls are TRBV2 and TRBJ2-7, with D possibly matching TRBD1 (5 bases). The CDR3 coding sequence is TGTGCCAGCAGATGGGTCAGGGCCTACGAGCAGTACTTC. Its protein product is CASRWVRAYEQYF.